A single T cell receptor (beta chain) is shown here with its context. Authors' methods: ImmunoSEQ output held junction-only sequences without quality scores, so filtering differed. Profiled with immunoSEQ multiplex PCR; TCRdb holds only in-frame clones, not every one. D and trimming come from the DNA, and the V and J calls and clone size come from that table. The sample carries some 1,600,000 clones, approximately 98% recorded once. The sample belongs to a study of shared clonotypes between healthy human individuals. The wider study: Each donor's CD8 memory used one plate, CD8 naive two, each CD4 subset three.

The CDR3 is 12 amino acids. Germline values: CDR1 SEHNR, CDR2 FQNEAQ (reference sequence). V lost 5 bases to trimming and J lost 10 bases, with 14 bases between them. The sequencing input was naive CD4+ T cells sorted from blood. This sample's subset: CD45RA+ positively selected. This receptor was taken from a man aged 30 to 45 in good health. This chain uses TRBV7-9 with TRBJ1-1; D is uncertain. CDR3 region: CASSPMGLAAFF. CDR3 sequence (DNA): TGTGCCAGCAGCCCTATGGGTTTAGCAGCTTTCTTT. The full variable domain, in which reference TRBV7-9 and TRBJ1-1 provide the parts outside the CDR3, is DTGVSQNPRHKITKRGQNVTFRCDPISEHNRLYWYRQTLGQGPEFLTYFQNEAQLEKSRLLSDRFSAERPKGSFSTLEIQRTEQGDSAMYLCASSPMGLAAFFGQGTRLTVV.